This passage covers 13 T cell receptor beta chains from one sample sequenced in a study of early T cells in non-severe SARS-CoV-2 infection. In TCRdb, the 5' RACE reads were re-called with MiXCR into one record per CDR3 protein. This sample has roughly 30,000 distinct CDR3 sequences, with approximately 5.3% found just once. The specimen was whole blood. The receptors here all came from an adult who was a healthcare worker with PCR-confirmed SARS-CoV-2 infection or an uninfected control (not recorded which).

In its sample, this clonotype was seen many times. The J gene is TRBJ2-2, the V gene TRBV4-3; weak D call: TRBD1 (5 bases). Germline loops: CDR1 LGHNA, CDR2 YSLEER. This CDR3 comprises 15 residues. V lost 3 bases and J lost 4, with 12 bases in between. The CDR3 nucleotides are TGCGCCAGCAGCCAGAAGGGCGACAGCACCGGGGAGCTGTTTTTT. Its translation is CASSQKGDSTGELFF.

This clonotype showed up many times. The chain is built from TRBV5-6 and TRBJ2-7; a possible D gene is TRBD2 (6 bases). This CDR3 has 13 amino acids. Looked up from germline, CDR1 is SGHDT and CDR2 is YYEEEE. V dropped 2 bases and J dropped 3 bases, with 9 bases sitting between them. This chain's CDR3 is CASSFGTDYEQYF. The CDR3 DNA reads as TGTGCCAGCAGCTTCGGGACTGACTACGAGCAGTACTTC.

This clonotype showed up many times. The chain has TRBV6-6 and TRBJ2-3; D is undetermined. The V gene lost 2 bases and the J gene lost 11 bases, with 11 bases spanning the gap. Germline V CDR1 and CDR2: MNHNY, SVGAGI (reference sequence). The CDR3 is 12 amino acids. CDR3 sequence reads: CASSYGVSRQYF. CDR3 bases: TGTGCCAGCAGTTACGGGGTCTCAAGGCAGTATTTT.

Of note for this clonotype: A single base separates this from a much larger clone, so it may be a read error. V usage is TRBV29-1 and J usage is TRBJ2-7; D gene ambiguous. The germline V and J ends were trimmed by 2 bases and 5 bases, with 13 bases remaining between them. The germline V gene has CDR1 SQVTM and CDR2 ANQGSEA. CDR3 size: 13 residues. In DNA, the CDR3 is TGCAGCGTTGAATCACGGCTAGGCCACGAGCAGTACTTC. Translating gives CSVESRLGHEQYF.

This clonotype has a count of ten or more. The rearrangement joins TRBV5-6 to TRBJ1-3; no firm D call. Trimming took off 4 bases at V and 0 bases at J, with 11 bases between the two ends. The CDR3 is 15 residues long. Per germline, CDR1 SGHDT and CDR2 YYEEEE. DNA for the CDR3: TGTGCCAGCAGCCCTGGATACGCCTCTGGAAACACCATATATTTT. Amino acid sequence: CASSPGYASGNTIYF.

Many counts were recorded for this clonotype. The genes are TRBV4-2 and TRBJ2-1; D is undetermined. This CDR3 contains 15 residues. Germline-derived CDR1 and CDR2 are LGHNA and YNFKEQ. V shed 4 bases and J shed 7 bases, with 17 bases lying between them. Here the CDR3 DNA reads TGTGCCAGCAGCCCCTCATTCTCGCTACTGAATGAGCAGTTCTTC. Its translation: CASSPSFSLLNEQFF.

This clonotype was counted at least ten times. V is TRBV5-5 and J is TRBJ2-2; 10 bases are shared with TRBD1. V lost 3 bases to trimming and J lost 4 bases; unmatched junction nucleotides: 3. Germline lookup yields CDR1 SGHKS and CDR2 YYEKEE (reference sequence). The CDR3 totals 15 residues. The CDR3 here is CASSWTGGVTGELFF. CDR3 DNA sequence: TGTGCCAGCAGCTGGACAGGGGGTGTCACCGGGGAGCTGTTTTTT. The complete variable domain, with remaining parts taken from reference TRBV5-5 and TRBJ2-2, reads DAGVTQSPTHLIKTRGQQVTLRCSPISGHKSVSWYQQVLGQGPQFIFQYYEKEERGRGNFPDRFSARQFPNYSSELNVNALLLGDSALYLCASSWTGGVTGELFFGEGSRLTVL.

This clonotype has at least ten counts. The V call is TRBV27, the J call TRBJ2-3; D unresolved. Germline CDR1 is MNHEY and CDR2 is SMNVEV (reference sequence). Trimming took off 6 bases at V and 2 bases at J, with 9 bases between the two ends. This CDR3 is 13 amino acids long. CDR3 region: CASREHFTDTQYF. The CDR3 region has the DNA TGTGCCAGCAGGGAACACTTCACAGATACGCAGTATTTT.

This clonotype showed up many times. DNA of the CDR3: TGTGCCAGCAGTGAAGCTCCTAGCGGCGTTCTTTCCTACGAGCAGTACTTC. It codes for CASSEAPSGVLSYEQYF. The chain uses TRBV6-1 and TRBJ2-7; 7 bases map to TRBD2. The CDR3 extends over 17 amino acids. Germline CDR1 reads MNHNS; CDR2 reads SASEGT. V lost 0 bases to trimming and J lost 1 base; unmatched junction nucleotides: 9.

This clonotype has ten or more counts. This chain connects TRBV12-3 or TRBV12-4 to TRBJ1-5; possible D gene TRBD1, 5 bases. Trimming took off 7 bases at V and 2 bases at J, with 12 bases between the two ends. The CDR3 length is 14 residues. The DNA of the CDR3 is TGTGCCAGCACGGGGCAGGGAGGCAATCAGCCCCAGCATTTT. Translating it yields CASTGQGGNQPQHF.

This clonotype was seen many times. V is TRBV6-1 and J is TRBJ1-6, with D possibly being TRBD1 (5 bases). Germline CDR1 reads MNHNS; CDR2 reads SASEGT. This CDR3 is built from 13 residues. Trimming took 8 bases from V and 3 from J, leaving 8 bases between them. CDR3 in DNA: TGTGCCAGCGTGGACAACTATAATTCACCCCTCCACTTT. It encodes CASVDNYNSPLHF.

This clonotype was seen ten or more times. The chain combines TRBV6-2 or TRBV6-3 with TRBJ1-6; 9 nucleotides align to TRBD1. V shed 7 bases, J shed 7 bases, and the junction held 8 bases outside the gene matches. CDR3 length equals 15 residues. Germline assignment: CDR1 MNHEY and CDR2 SVGEGT. In DNA form, the CDR3 reads TGTGCCAGCATACAGGGGGCGCAAGGGAATTCACCCCTCCACTTT. Translating it yields CASIQGAQGNSPLHF.

This clonotype was seen many times. This chain joins TRBV10-3 and TRBJ2-5; D gene ambiguous. CDR1 and CDR2 from the germline V gene are ENHRY and SYGVKD. CDR3 size: 15 residues. The V and J ends lost 0 bases and 2 bases respectively, with 10 bases between them. The CDR3 protein is CAISESVRYQETQYF. The DNA of the CDR3 is TGTGCCATCAGTGAGTCGGTCAGGTATCAAGAGACCCAGTACTTC.